Below, 16 T cell receptor beta chains from the same sample are listed, as sequenced in a study of regulatory T cells in long-lasting Graves disease. Building the TCR beta libraries relied on iRepertoire HTBI primers, and CDR3 regions underwent Arm-PCR. TCRdb passed the multiplex PCR reads through MiXCR, listing each CDR3 protein once. Of 450,000 or so distinct CDR3 sequences listed, around 20% are singletons. Sample time point: persistent/refractory GD, antithyroid drugs over 5 years with positive TRAb. The TCR library was made from RNA extracted from PBMCs. The sequencing here drew on peripheral blood mononuclear cells (PBMCs), taken when the disease was refractory, from a patient treated with antithyroid drugs. Receptor source: a female donor with Graves disease.

CDR3 bases: TGCAGTGCTAGTTTCCAAGGATTAGCCAAAAACATTCAGTACTTC. The encoded protein is CSASFQGLAKNIQYF. The chain carries TRBV20-1 and TRBJ2-4; D ambiguous. This CDR3 is built from 15 residues. V dropped 3 bases and J dropped 0 bases, with 12 bases sitting between them. CDR1 DFQATT and CDR2 SNEGSKA come from the germline V gene (reference sequence).

This clonotype appeared many times. The chain combines TRBV7-2 with TRBJ2-5; D gene ambiguous. CDR1 is SGHTA, CDR2 FQGNSA, per germline. With 0 bases removed from V and 5 bases from J, the gap between germline ends came to 13 bases. This CDR3 contains 15 residues. The CDR3 nucleotides are TGTGCCAGCAGCTTAGCGCCGCTAGTCTGGGAGACCCAGTACTTC. This translates into CASSLAPLVWETQYF.

This clonotype was counted many times. The chain employs TRBV6-2 or TRBV6-3 and TRBJ2-7; D is possibly TRBD2 (5 bases). Looked up from germline, CDR1 is MNHEY and CDR2 is SVGEGT. The CDR3 totals 17 residues. Deletions cut 5 bases from V and 3 bases from J, with 23 bases between. The CDR3 is CASSEKSASPSYYEQYF. The CDR3 nucleotides read TGTGCCAGCAGTGAAAAGTCCGCTAGCCCGAGTTACTACGAGCAGTACTTC.

This clonotype was recorded many times. V usage is TRBV20-1 and J usage is TRBJ2-7; possibly TRBD1 for D (6 bases). The CDR3 has 15 residues. V was pared by 3 bases and J by 3 bases, with 18 bases between. Germline V lookup: CDR1 DFQATT, CDR2 SNEGSKA (reference sequence). The CDR3 loop reads CSASQPTGHFYEQYF. CDR3 bases: TGCAGTGCTAGCCAGCCAACGGGACATTTCTACGAGCAGTACTTC.

V and J are TRBV18 and TRBJ1-1; D is unclear. There are 16 residues in the CDR3. V was trimmed by 3 bases and J by 4 bases, leaving 18 bases between them. Germline V gene data show CDR1 as KGHSH and CDR2 as LQKENI. CDR3 in DNA: TGTGCCAGCTCACCCATTGGTGAGGGATTAGGCACTGAAGCTTTCTTT. As protein: CASSPIGEGLGTEAFF. The whole variable domain, remainder taken from reference TRBV18 and TRBJ1-1, is NAGVMQNPRHLVRRRGQEARLRCSPMKGHSHVYWYRQLPEEGLKFMVYLQKENIIDESGMPKERFSAEFPKEGPSILRIQQVVRGDSAAYFCASSPIGEGLGTEAFFGQGTRLTVV.

This clonotype has a count of ten or more. The chain joins TRBV28 to TRBJ2-7; 7 bases fit TRBD2. This CDR3 contains 14 residues. In germline, CDR1 is MDHEN, CDR2 SYDVKM. The ends lost 5 bases at V and 2 bases at J; junction bases unmatched: 6. This chain's CDR3 is CASSQTGTTYEQYF. The CDR3 DNA reads TGTGCCAGCAGTCAAACCGGGACTACCTACGAGCAGTACTTC.

The chain links TRBV19 to TRBJ2-7; TRBD1 matches 9 bases. Germline assignment: CDR1 LNHDA and CDR2 SQIVND (reference sequence). The ends lost 9 bases at V and 7 bases at J; junction bases unmatched: 13. This CDR3 contains 14 residues. The CDR3 sequence is CASRTFPDRGEQYF. In DNA form, the CDR3 reads TGTGCCAGCCGCACCTTTCCGGACAGGGGAGAGCAGTACTTC.

The chain carries TRBV4-1 and TRBJ2-7, with D tentatively TRBD1 (6 bases). Trimming took 0 bases from V and 4 from J, leaving 7 bases between them. Per germline, CDR1 MGHRA and CDR2 YSYEKL. This CDR3 is built from 13 residues. The CDR3 here is CASSQEQGYEQYF. CDR3 in DNA: TGCGCCAGCAGCCAAGAACAGGGATACGAGCAGTACTTC.

This clonotype was seen ten or more times. The chain recombines TRBV28 with TRBJ1-2; D remains ambiguous. The germline V and J ends were trimmed by 3 bases and 8 bases, with 13 bases remaining between them. CDR3 size: 13 residues. CDR1 is MDHEN and CDR2 is SYDVKM in the germline V gene. The CDR3 protein is CASSFATGSGYTF. Written as DNA, the CDR3 is TGTGCCAGCAGTTTCGCGACTGGCTCCGGCTACACCTTC.

V usage is TRBV12-3 or TRBV12-4 and J usage is TRBJ2-1, with unresolved D. The CDR3 totals 13 residues. The ends were cut back, 3 bases at V and 4 bases at J, with 7 bases in the middle. The CDR3 region has the DNA TGTGCCAGCAGTTTTTTTAGTTACAATGAGCAGTTCTTC. It is translated as CASSFFSYNEQFF.

A few counts support this clonotype. The chain is built from TRBV4-1 and TRBJ2-7; possible D gene TRBD2, 5 bases. Germline values: CDR1 MGHRA, CDR2 YSYEKL. The V end lost 0 bases, the J end lost 2 bases, and 14 bases lay between the germline ends. The CDR3 is 16 amino acids. The CDR3 DNA reads as TGCGCCAGCAGCCAAGATTCATCCGGGATCACCTACGAGCAGTACTTC. Translated: CASSQDSSGITYEQYF.

In this sample, this clonotype turned up many times. The chain has TRBV7-9 and TRBJ2-5; no clear D gene. The CDR3 is made up of 15 amino acids. Germline lookup yields CDR1 SEHNR and CDR2 FQNEAQ (reference sequence). With 5 bases removed from V and 0 bases from J, the gap between germline ends came to 13 bases. CDR3 region: CASSPNMIDQETQYF. The DNA of the CDR3 is TGTGCCAGCAGCCCTAATATGATAGACCAAGAGACCCAGTACTTC.

The table lists this clonotype with many counts. The rearrangement links TRBV6-5 to TRBJ1-2; D is unresolved. CDR1 and CDR2 from the germline V gene are MNHEY and SVGAGI. This CDR3 has 14 residues. V was trimmed by 3 bases and J by 6 bases, leaving 14 bases between them. The CDR3 bases are TGTGCCAGCAGTTATATGCCCTTATCGGATGGCTACACCTTC. Amino acids: CASSYMPLSDGYTF.

The count of this clonotype is one. This chain links TRBV5-6 with TRBJ2-3; D could derive from TRBD1 or TRBD2 (5 bases each). The V gene lost 0 bases and the J gene lost 0 bases, with 11 bases spanning the gap. This CDR3 region has 16 residues. Germline loops: CDR1 SGHDT, CDR2 YYEEEE. CDR3: CASSLVGDRSTDTQYF. CDR3 DNA sequence: TGTGCCAGCAGCTTGGTCGGGGACCGAAGCACAGATACGCAGTATTTT.

The chain uses TRBV15 and TRBJ2-2; TRBD2 matches 7 bases. Germline CDR1 reads LNHNV; CDR2 reads YYDKDF (reference sequence). V lost 5 bases and J lost 4; bases outside the gene matches: 10. This CDR3 comprises 16 residues. CDR3 sequence reads: CATSGSLGGSTGELFF. As DNA, the CDR3 is TGTGCCACCAGCGGCTCCTTGGGCGGGAGCACCGGGGAGCTGTTTTTT.

This clonotype was seen repeatedly, ten times or more. This rearrangement joins TRBV28 to TRBJ2-7; TRBD1 agrees at 11 bases. The junction had 10 bases not matched to a gene; V was cut back by 2 bases and J by 7 bases. CDR1 is MDHEN, CDR2 SYDVKM, per germline. This CDR3 comprises 16 residues. The CDR3: CASSLPGRDRGIEQYF. CDR3 nucleotides: TGTGCCAGCAGTTTACCCGGCCGGGACAGGGGGATTGAGCAGTACTTC.